The clone carrying this T cell receptor (beta chain) has just one count. The donors were healthy bone marrow donors. The sample is drawn from a study of cytomegalovirus exposure and HLA in healthy donors. Whole-study context: In a previous analysis, around 120 million unique TCR beta sequences were found from 150 million to 200 million T cells.

Per germline, CDR1 SQVTM and CDR2 ANQGSEA. Germline trimming cut 6 bases from V and 6 bases from J; bases unmatched to any gene: 10. The CDR3 is made up of 14 amino acids. The PCR employed 60 Vbeta primers together with 13 Jbeta primers. Method: immunoSEQ multiplex PCR; TCRdb's copy keeps in-frame clones and lacks some. The table includes about 160,000 clones, around 84% detected once. The origin of this receptor is a male donor in good health and CMV-seropositive. The sequenced sample was PBMCs. This chain connects TRBV29-1 to TRBJ2-2; TRBD1 agrees at 7 bases. CDR3 bases: TGCAGCGTACGAGGGGTTCAGGGGGCCGGGGAGCTGTTTTTT. It encodes CSVRGVQGAGELFF.